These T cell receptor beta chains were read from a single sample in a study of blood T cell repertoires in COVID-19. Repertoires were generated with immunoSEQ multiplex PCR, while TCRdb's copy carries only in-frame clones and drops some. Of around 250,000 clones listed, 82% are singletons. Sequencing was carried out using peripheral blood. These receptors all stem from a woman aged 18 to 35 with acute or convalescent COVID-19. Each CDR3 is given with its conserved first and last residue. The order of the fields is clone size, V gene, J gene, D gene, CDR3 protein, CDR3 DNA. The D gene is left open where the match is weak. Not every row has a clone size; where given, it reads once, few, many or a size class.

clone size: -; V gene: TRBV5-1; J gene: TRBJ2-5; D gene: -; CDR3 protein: CASSADLAEAQYF; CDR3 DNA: TGCGCCAGCAGCGCCGACTTAGCGGAGGCCCAGTACTTC
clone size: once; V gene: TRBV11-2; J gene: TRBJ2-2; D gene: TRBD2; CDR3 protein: CASSLGRGGNTGELFF; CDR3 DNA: TGTGCCAGCAGCTTAGGTCGCGGGGGAAACACCGGGGAGCTGTTTTTT
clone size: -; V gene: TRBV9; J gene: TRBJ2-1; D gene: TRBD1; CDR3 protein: CASASITGGRFF; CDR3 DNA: TGTGCCAGCGCGTCCATAACAGGGGGCCGGTTCTTC
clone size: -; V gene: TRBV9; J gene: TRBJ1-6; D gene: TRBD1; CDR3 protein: CASGQGIGSPLHF; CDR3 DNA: TGTGCCAGCGGACAGGGTATCGGGTCACCCCTCCACTTT
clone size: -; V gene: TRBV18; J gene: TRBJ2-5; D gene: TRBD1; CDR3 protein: CASSPGQGVETQYF; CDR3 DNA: TGTGCCAGCTCACCGGGACAGGGGGTAGAGACCCAGTACTTC
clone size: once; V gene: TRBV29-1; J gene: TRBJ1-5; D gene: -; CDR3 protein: CSVEDDRKNQPQHF; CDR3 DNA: TGCAGCGTTGAGGATGACAGAAAAAATCAGCCCCAGCATTTT
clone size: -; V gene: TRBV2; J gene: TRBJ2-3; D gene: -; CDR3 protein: CASSEGRAVDTQYF; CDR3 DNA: TGTGCCAGCAGTGAAGGGAGGGCGGTAGATACGCAGTATTTT
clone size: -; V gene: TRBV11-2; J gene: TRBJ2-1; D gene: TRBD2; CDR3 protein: CASSPRLAPSEQFF; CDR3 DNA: TGTGCCAGCAGCCCCCGACTAGCCCCTAGTGAGCAGTTCTTC
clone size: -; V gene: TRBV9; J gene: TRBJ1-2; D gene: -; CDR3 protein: CASSVTGTGNYGYTF; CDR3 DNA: TGTGCCAGCAGCGTGACCGGTACAGGGAACTATGGCTACACCTTC
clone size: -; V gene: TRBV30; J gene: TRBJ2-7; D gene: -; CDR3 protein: CAWSVGQGYEQYF; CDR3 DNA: TGTGCCTGGAGTGTAGGTCAGGGCTACGAGCAGTACTTC
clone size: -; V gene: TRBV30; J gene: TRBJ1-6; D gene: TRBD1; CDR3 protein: CAWRTGTGASPLHF; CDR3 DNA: TGTGCCTGGAGGACCGGGACAGGTGCCTCACCCCTCCACTTT
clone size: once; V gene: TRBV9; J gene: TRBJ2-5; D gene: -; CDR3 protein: CASGGGRETQYF; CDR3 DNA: TGTGCCAGCGGTGGAGGGCGAGAGACCCAGTACTTC
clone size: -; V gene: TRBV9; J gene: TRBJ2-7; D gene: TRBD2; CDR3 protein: CASSVGSSLAGGRYEQYF; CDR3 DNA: TGTGCCAGCAGCGTAGGAAGCAGCCTAGCGGGAGGCCGCTACGAGCAGTACTTC
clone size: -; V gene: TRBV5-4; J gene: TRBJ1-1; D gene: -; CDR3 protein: CASSSARGGTEAFF; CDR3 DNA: TGTGCCAGCAGCTCCGCCAGGGGTGGCACTGAAGCTTTCTTT
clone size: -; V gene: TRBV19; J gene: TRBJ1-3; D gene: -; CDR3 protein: CASTKDSLSGNTIYF; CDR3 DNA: TGTGCCAGTACCAAGGACAGTCTATCTGGAAACACCATATATTTT
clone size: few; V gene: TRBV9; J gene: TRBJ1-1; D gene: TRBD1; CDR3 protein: CASKREGTVNTEAFF; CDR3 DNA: TGTGCCAGCAAAAGGGAAGGGACAGTGAACACTGAAGCTTTCTTT
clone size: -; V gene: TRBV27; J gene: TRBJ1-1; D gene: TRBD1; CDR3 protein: CASSRRTGSENTEAFF; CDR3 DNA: TGTGCCAGCAGTCGAAGGACAGGGTCTGAAAACACTGAAGCTTTCTTT
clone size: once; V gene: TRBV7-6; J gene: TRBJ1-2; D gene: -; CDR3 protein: CASSLARAVGYTF; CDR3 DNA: TGTGCCAGCAGCTTAGCCAGGGCGGTTGGCTACACCTTC
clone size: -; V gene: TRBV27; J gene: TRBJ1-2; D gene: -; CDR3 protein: CASSFTGVRGYTF; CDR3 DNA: TGTGCCAGCAGTTTCACGGGGGTCCGGGGCTACACCTTC
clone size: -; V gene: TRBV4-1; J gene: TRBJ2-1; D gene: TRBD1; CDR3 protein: CASSQEGTEYNEQFF; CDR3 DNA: TGCGCCAGCAGCCAAGAGGGGACAGAATACAATGAGCAGTTCTTC
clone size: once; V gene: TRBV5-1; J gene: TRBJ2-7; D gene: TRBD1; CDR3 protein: CASSSRDSSYEQYF; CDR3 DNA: TGCGCCAGCAGCTCCCGGGACAGTTCCTACGAGCAGTACTTC
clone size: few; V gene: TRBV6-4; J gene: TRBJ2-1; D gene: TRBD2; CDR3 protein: CASSDVAGGLGEQFF; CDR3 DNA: TGTGCCAGCAGTGATGTAGCGGGAGGATTGGGTGAGCAGTTCTTC
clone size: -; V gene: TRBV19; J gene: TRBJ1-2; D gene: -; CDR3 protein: CASSISGSAGGYTF; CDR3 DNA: TGTGCCAGTAGTATTTCCGGGTCTGCCGGTGGCTACACCTTC
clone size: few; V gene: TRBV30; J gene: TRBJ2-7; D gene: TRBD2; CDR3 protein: CAWSVSSGIYEQYF; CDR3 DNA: TGTGCCTGGAGTGTCTCTAGCGGGATTTACGAGCAGTACTTC
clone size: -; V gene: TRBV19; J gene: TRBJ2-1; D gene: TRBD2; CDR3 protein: CASSFASGYNEQFF; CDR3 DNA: TGTGCCAGTAGTTTCGCTAGCGGATACAATGAGCAGTTCTTC
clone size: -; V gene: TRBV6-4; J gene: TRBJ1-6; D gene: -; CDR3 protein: CASSAKCASFSYNSPLHF; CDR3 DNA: TGTGCCAGCAGTGCCAAGTGCGCATCCTTTTCATATAATTCACCCCTCCACTTT
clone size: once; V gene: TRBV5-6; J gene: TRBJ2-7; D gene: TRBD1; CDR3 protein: CASSPMDRGTYEQYF; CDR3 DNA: TGTGCCAGCAGTCCGATGGACAGGGGGACCTACGAGCAGTACTTC
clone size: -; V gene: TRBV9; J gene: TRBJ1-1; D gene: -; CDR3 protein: CASSPRQSMNTEAFF; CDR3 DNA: TGTGCCAGCAGCCCCCGACAGAGTATGAACACTGAAGCTTTCTTT
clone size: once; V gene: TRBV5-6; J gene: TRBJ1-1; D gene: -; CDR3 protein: CASSRGMNTEAFF; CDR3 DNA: TGTGCCAGCAGCCGAGGGATGAACACTGAAGCTTTCTTT
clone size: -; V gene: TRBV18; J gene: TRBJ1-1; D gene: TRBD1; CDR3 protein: CASSLSVTGEPRGAFF; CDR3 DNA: TGTGCCAGCTCACTCTCGGTGACAGGGGAGCCCAGAGGGGCTTTCTTT
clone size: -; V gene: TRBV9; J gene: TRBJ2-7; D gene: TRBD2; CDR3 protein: CASSEHGLAGILEQYF; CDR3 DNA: TGTGCCAGCAGCGAACATGGACTAGCGGGAATCCTCGAGCAGTACTTC
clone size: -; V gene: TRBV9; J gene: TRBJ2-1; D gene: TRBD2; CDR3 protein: CASSVVPREGWYNEQFF; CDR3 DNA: TGTGCCAGCAGCGTAGTCCCCCGGGAGGGGTGGTACAATGAGCAGTTCTTC
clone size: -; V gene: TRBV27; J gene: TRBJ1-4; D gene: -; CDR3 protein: CASRGRAGPLNEKLFF; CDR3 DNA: TGTGCCAGTAGAGGTAGGGCAGGGCCTCTTAATGAAAAACTGTTTTTT
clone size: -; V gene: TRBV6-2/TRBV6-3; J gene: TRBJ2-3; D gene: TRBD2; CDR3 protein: CASSPKLAGGWYF; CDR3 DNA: TGTGCCAGCAGTCCAAAACTAGCGGGAGGGTGGTATTTT
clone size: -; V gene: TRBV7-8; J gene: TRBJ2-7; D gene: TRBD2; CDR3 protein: CASSWATSGAQLGQYF; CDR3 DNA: TGTGCCAGCAGCTGGGCGACTAGCGGGGCCCAGTTGGGGCAGTACTTC
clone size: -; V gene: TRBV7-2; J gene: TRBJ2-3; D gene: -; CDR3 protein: CASSSTGTQYF; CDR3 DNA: TGTGCCAGCAGCTCCACTGGTACGCAGTATTTT
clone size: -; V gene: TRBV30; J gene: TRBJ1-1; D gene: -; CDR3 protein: CAWSPVGGREAFF; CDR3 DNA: TGTGCCTGGAGTCCTGTGGGGGGACGGGAAGCTTTCTTT
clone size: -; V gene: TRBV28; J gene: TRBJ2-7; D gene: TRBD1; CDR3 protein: CASRSVTGNYEQYF; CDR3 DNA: TGTGCCAGCAGGAGTGTGACAGGGAACTACGAGCAGTACTTC
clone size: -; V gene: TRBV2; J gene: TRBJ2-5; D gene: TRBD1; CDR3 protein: CASSMDRSQETQYF; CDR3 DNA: TGTGCCAGCAGTATGGACAGGTCCCAAGAGACCCAGTACTTC
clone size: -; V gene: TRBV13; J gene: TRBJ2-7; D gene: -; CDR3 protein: CASSLVGGLDEQYF; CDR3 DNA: TGTGCCAGCAGCTTAGTTGGGGGACTGGACGAGCAGTACTTC
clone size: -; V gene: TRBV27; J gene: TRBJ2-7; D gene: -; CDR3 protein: CASSLYVGSTTYEQYF; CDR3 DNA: TGTGCCAGCAGTTTATATGTGGGGAGCACAACCTACGAGCAGTACTTC
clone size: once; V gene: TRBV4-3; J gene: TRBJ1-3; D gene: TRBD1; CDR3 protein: CASSQVPGQPPGNTIYF; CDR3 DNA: TGCGCCAGCAGCCAGGTCCCGGGACAGCCCCCTGGAAACACCATATATTTT
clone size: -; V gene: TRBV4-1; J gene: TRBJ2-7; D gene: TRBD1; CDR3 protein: CASSGQGAYEQYF; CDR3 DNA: TGCGCCAGCAGTGGACAGGGCGCCTACGAGCAGTACTTC
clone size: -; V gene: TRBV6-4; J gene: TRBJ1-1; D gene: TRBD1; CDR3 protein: CASSEGQATEAFF; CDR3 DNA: TGTGCCAGCAGTGAGGGACAGGCCACTGAAGCTTTCTTT
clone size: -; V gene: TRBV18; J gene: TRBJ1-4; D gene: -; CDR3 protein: CASSPPGSRVDEKLFF; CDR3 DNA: TGTGCCAGCTCACCACCGGGAAGCAGGGTGGATGAAAAACTGTTTTTT
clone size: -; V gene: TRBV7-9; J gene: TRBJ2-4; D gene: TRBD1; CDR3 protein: CASSPRDRGIQYF; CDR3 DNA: TGTGCCAGCAGCCCCAGGGACAGAGGAATTCAGTACTTC
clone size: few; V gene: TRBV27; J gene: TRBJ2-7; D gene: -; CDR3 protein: CASSRTGSSYEQYF; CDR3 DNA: TGTGCCAGCAGTCGCACAGGTAGTTCCTACGAGCAGTACTTC